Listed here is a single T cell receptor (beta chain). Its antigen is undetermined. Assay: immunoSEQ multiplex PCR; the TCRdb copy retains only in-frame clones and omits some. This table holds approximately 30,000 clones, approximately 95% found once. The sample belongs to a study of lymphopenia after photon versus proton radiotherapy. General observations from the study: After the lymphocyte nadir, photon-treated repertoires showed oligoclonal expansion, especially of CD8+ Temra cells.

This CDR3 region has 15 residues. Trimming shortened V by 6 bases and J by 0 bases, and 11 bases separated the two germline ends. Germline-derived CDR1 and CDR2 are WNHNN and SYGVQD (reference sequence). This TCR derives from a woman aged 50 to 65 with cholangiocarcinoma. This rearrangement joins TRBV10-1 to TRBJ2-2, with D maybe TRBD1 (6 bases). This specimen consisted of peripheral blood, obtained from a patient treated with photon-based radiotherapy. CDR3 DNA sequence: TGCGCCAGCAGCACAGGGCCCGCGAACACCGGGGAGCTGTTTTTT. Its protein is CASSTGPANTGELFF.